This T cell receptor (beta chain) was sequenced during a study of Ad26.COV2.S vaccination and SARS-CoV-2 variants. Method: immunoSEQ multiplex PCR; TCRdb's copy keeps in-frame clones and lacks some. Counted here are some 480,000 clones, roughly nine tenths occurring once; the ten biggest clones make up over 10%. Trimming pared 3 bases from V and 0 bases from J, leaving 3 bases between. The CDR3 spans 13 residues. From germline, CDR1 is MNHEY and CDR2 SMNVEV (reference sequence). Documented treatment: over 15 received Ad26.COV2.S at low or high dose, single or two shots; roughly five received placebo; per-sample allocation not given. Day 63 after the first injection of vaccine or placebo was the sampling time. This Boston cohort included adults aged 18-55 years.

Sequenced material: peripheral blood, taken in a trial of Ad26.COV2.S vaccine versus placebo. The sequence was obtained from a person between 18 and 59 years old who received the Ad26.COV2.S COVID-19 vaccine or a placebo. The chain recombines TRBV27 with TRBJ1-5; no clear D. The CDR3, as DNA: TGTGCCAGCAGTTTTGATAGCAATCAGCCCCAGCATTTT. Its translation: CASSFDSNQPQHF.